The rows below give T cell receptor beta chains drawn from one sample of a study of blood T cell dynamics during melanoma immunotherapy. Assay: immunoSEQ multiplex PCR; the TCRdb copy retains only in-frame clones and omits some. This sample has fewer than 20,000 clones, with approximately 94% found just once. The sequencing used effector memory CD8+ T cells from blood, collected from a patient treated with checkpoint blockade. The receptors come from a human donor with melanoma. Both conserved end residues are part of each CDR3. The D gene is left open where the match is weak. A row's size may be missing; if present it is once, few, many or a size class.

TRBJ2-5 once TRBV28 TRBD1 CASSFARRKTGYPIIGETQYF TGTGCCAGCAGTTTTGCCCGGAGGAAGACAGGGTATCCCATCATCGGAGAGACCCAGTACTTC
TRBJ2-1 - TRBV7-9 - CASSPSSGGSYNEQFF TGTGCCAGCAGCCCGAGTTCCGGGGGCTCCTACAATGAGCAGTTCTTC
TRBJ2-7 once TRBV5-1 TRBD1 CASRDRGTDEQYF TGCGCCAGCAGGGACAGGGGTACTGACGAGCAGTACTTC
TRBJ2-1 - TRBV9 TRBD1 CASSDKQGAKEQFF TGTGCCAGCAGCGACAAACAGGGGGCGAAGGAGCAGTTCTTC
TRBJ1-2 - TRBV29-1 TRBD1 CSVSDRADPPGYGYTF TGCAGCGTTTCCGACAGGGCCGATCCCCCGGGCTATGGCTACACCTTC
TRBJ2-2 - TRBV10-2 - CASMGAGRTGELFF TGCGCCAGCATGGGGGCGGGACGGACCGGGGAGCTGTTTTTT
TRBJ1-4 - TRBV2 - CAFGGRATNEKLFF TGTGCCTTTGGGGGTAGAGCAACTAATGAAAAACTGTTTTTT
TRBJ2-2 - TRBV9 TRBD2 CASSVAGSGRASGELFF TGTGCCAGCAGCGTAGCCGGTAGCGGGAGGGCGAGCGGGGAGCTGTTTTTT
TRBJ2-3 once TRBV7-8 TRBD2 CASSWTSGYTDTQYF TGTGCCAGCAGCTGGACTAGCGGATACACAGATACGCAGTATTTT
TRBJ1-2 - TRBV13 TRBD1 CASSQWDREDYGYTF TGTGCCAGCAGCCAATGGGACAGGGAAGACTATGGCTACACCTTC
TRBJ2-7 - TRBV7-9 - CASSPRGYEQYF TGTGCCAGCAGCCCACGGGGATACGAGCAGTACTTC
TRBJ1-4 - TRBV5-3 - CARSRRTTNEKLFF TGTGCCAGAAGCCGGAGAACAACTAATGAAAAACTGTTTTTT
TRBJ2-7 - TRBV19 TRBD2 CASSPRASGSYEQYF TGTGCCAGTAGCCCCAGGGCTAGCGGGAGCTACGAGCAGTACTTC
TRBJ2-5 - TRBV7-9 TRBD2 CASSLGTSGRGKETQYF TGTGCCAGCAGCTTAGGGACTAGCGGGAGAGGGAAAGAGACCCAGTACTTC
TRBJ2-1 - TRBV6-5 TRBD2 CASSPLAGAYNEQFF TGTGCCAGCAGCCCACTAGCGGGAGCATACAATGAGCAGTTCTTC
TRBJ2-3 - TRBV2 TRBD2 CASRQSGRALFSDTQYF TGTGCCAGCAGACAAAGTGGGAGGGCCCTCTTTTCAGATACGCAGTATTTT
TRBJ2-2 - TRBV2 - CASSRTSWDTGELFF TGTGCCAGCAGCCGAACTTCGTGGGACACCGGGGAGCTGTTTTTT
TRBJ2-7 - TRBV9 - CASSPRSSYEQYF TGTGCCAGCAGCCCCCGTAGTAGTTACGAGCAGTACTTC
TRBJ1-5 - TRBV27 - CASSAGNQPQHF TGTGCCAGCAGTGCGGGCAATCAGCCCCAGCATTTT
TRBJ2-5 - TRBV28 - CASREVQGTQYF TGTGCCAGCAGAGAGGTTCAGGGAACCCAGTACTTC
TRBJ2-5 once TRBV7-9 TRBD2 CASSLTSGRARETQYF TGTGCCAGCAGCTTAACTAGCGGGAGGGCTCGGGAGACCCAGTACTTC
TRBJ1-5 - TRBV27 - CASSPSGLGNQPQHF TGTGCCAGCAGTCCGTCGGGGTTAGGCAATCAGCCCCAGCATTTT
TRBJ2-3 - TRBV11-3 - CASSPDSRADTQYF TGTGCCAGCAGCCCTGATAGTCGGGCAGATACGCAGTATTTT
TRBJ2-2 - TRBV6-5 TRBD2 CASSYGTSGTGELFF TGTGCCAGCAGTTACGGGACTAGCGGGACCGGGGAGCTGTTTTTT
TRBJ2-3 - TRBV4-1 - CASSQLGPTRTDTQYF TGCGCCAGCAGCCAACTGGGACCCACCCGCACAGATACGCAGTATTTT
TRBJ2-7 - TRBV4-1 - CASSHLTVPYEQYF TGCGCCAGCAGCCACCTTACTGTCCCCTACGAGCAGTACTTC
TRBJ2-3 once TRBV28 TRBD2 CASSFGREGLTDTQYF TGTGCCAGCAGTTTTGGGCGGGAGGGCCTCACAGATACGCAGTATTTT
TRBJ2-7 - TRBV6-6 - CASRPMGFSYEQYF TGTGCCAGCAGGCCTATGGGGTTTAGTTACGAGCAGTACTTC
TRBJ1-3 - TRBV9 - CASSGWESRGGGNTIYF TGTGCCAGCAGCGGGTGGGAGTCCCGCGGGGGCGGAAACACCATATATTTT
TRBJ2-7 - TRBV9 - CASSVGDQGNEQYF TGTGCCAGCAGCGTAGGAGATCAGGGAAACGAGCAGTACTTC
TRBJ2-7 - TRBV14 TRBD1 CASSSRDRSYEQYF TGTGCCAGCAGCTCCCGGGACAGGTCCTACGAGCAGTACTTC
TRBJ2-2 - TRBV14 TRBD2 CASSQDDGLATSGELFF TGTGCCAGCAGCCAAGATGACGGACTAGCGACGAGCGGGGAGCTGTTTTTT
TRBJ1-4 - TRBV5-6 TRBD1 CASSLQGQIDEKLFF TGTGCCAGCAGCTTACAGGGGCAAATAGATGAAAAACTGTTTTTT
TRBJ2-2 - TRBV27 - CASSTRGAGLMSTGELFF TGTGCCAGCAGTACTAGGGGGGCGGGCTTAATGAGCACCGGGGAGCTGTTTTTT
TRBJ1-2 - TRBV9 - CASSVGGSGYTF TGTGCCAGCAGCGTAGGGGGGTCTGGCTACACCTTC
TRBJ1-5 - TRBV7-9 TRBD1 CASSLGQGAQPQHF TGTGCCAGCAGCTTAGGACAGGGTGCTCAGCCCCAGCATTTT
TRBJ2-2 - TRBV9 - CASSPPGAGGELFF TGTGCCAGCAGCCCGCCGGGGGCGGGCGGGGAGCTGTTTTTT
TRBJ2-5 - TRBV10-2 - CASSGRELQETQYF TGCGCCAGCAGTGGGCGGGAACTGCAAGAGACCCAGTACTTC
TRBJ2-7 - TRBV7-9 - CASSSRAYEQYF TGTGCCAGCAGCTCCCGTGCCTACGAGCAGTACTTC
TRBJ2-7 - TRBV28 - CASSFGTYEQYF TGTGCCAGCAGTTTCGGAACTTACGAGCAGTACTTC
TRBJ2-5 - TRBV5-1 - CASSWGRPGPAETQYF TGCGCCAGCAGCTGGGGCCGCCCAGGTCCCGCCGAGACCCAGTACTTC